The present T cell receptor beta chain was sequenced within a study of blood T cells in healthy people across ages. Study summary: The capture of about one barcoded beta molecule per two T cells was achieved by template switching. Study-level findings and limits: Per-million-T-cell TCR beta diversity fell roughly linearly with age.

Remarks on this clonotype: Its specificity is not known. Possible read error: a much larger clone is one base away.

A J-beta primer mix and a sample-barcoded 5' primer were used in a second PCR of about 7 to 12 cycles. Each cDNA molecule received a tag from a template-switch adaptor that had 12 random nucleotides. TCRdb re-called the 5' RACE reads with MiXCR, one entry per CDR3 protein. In the table there are hundreds of thousands of distinct CDR3 sequences, more than 45% of which are singletons. All donors came from Russia, were Caucasian and healthy, and spanned ages about 6 to 90. The CDR3 sequence is 14 residues long. Germline CDR1 reads SQVTM; CDR2 reads ANQGSEA. Trimming cost V 7 bases and J 3 bases; bases outside gene matches: 9.

The rearrangement joins TRBV29-1 to TRBJ1-2; TRBD1 agrees at 9 bases. The clonotype was recovered from a woman of 80 years or more in good health. The sequenced sample consisted of blood. DNA of the CDR3: TGCAGCGCTCAGTCCCGGGACAGGGACTATGGCTACACCTTC. Protein product: CSAQSRDRDYGYTF.